Listed below are T cell receptor beta chains from one sample, sequenced in a study of shared clonotypes between healthy human individuals. Produced via immunoSEQ multiplex PCR; TCRdb's table is partial and in-frame only. The sample gives a few million clones, 93% of which show up once; 0.35% to 0.5% is in the top ten. Sample: naive CD4+ T cells from PBMCs. Every receptor here comes from a man between 18 and 29 years old in good health. Some clones in this sample may be carry-over from other donors' samples. The CDR3 runs from the conserved cysteine through the conserved F or W. The D gene is left open where the match is weak. Clone size appears in some rows only: once, few, many, or a class for an expanded clone.

>TRBV2|TRBJ2-7|TRBD2|NA
TGTGCCAGCACCAGACTAGCGGGAGGGGTATCCTACGAGCAGTACTTC
CASTRLAGGVSYEQYF
>TRBV14|TRBJ1-1|NA|NA
TGTGCCAGCAGCCAACTCGCAGGCATGAACACTGAAGCTTTCTTT
CASSQLAGMNTEAFF
>TRBV7-3|TRBJ2-2|NA|once
TGTGCCAGCAGCCAGAACGCAGGGGAGAACACCGGGGAGCTGTTTTTT
CASSQNAGENTGELFF
>TRBV30|TRBJ2-7|NA|NA
TGTGCCTGGGGGGCCTACGAGCAGTACTTC
CAWGAYEQYF
>TRBV5-1|TRBJ2-1|NA|NA
TGCGCCAGCAGCGTCCTTCGGGAGACAGACTCCAATGAGCAGTTCTTC
CASSVLRETDSNEQFF
>TRBV27|TRBJ1-1|TRBD1|NA
TGTGCCAGCAGTAAAAACAGGGGGCTAGGTGAAGCTTTCTTT
CASSKNRGLGEAFF
>TRBV11-3|TRBJ2-7|NA|NA
TGTGCCAGCAGCTTAGCACGGGTTCGGTCTTACGAGCAGTACTTC
CASSLARVRSYEQYF
>TRBV4-1|TRBJ2-7|NA|NA
TGCGCCAGCAGTAGATCGGGTACTGGGTACGAGCAGTACTTC
CASSRSGTGYEQYF
>TRBV25-1|TRBJ1-2|NA|NA
TGTGCCAGCAGTTACAGTCGGTTCTATGGCTACACCTTC
CASSYSRFYGYTF
>TRBV5-1|TRBJ2-2|TRBD2|NA
TGCGCCAGCAGGCCCGGAAGCGGGAGGGCCTTCACCGGGGAGCTGTTTTTT
CASRPGSGRAFTGELFF
>TRBV5-1|TRBJ2-1|NA|NA
TGCGCCAGCACCTTAAGGACTACATACAATGAGCAGTTCTTC
CASTLRTTYNEQFF
>TRBV27|TRBJ2-7|TRBD2|NA
TGTGCCAGCAGGCGGGACTACAGATACGAGCAGTACTTC
CASRRDYRYEQYF
>TRBV7-9|TRBJ2-1|NA|NA
TGTGCCAGCAGCTTATTCTCCCCCTCCTACAATGAGCAGTTCTTC
CASSLFSPSYNEQFF
>TRBV30|TRBJ2-7|NA|NA
TGTGCCTGGAAAGGCGGGAATACCTACGAGCAGTACTTC
CAWKGGNTYEQYF
>TRBV5-1|TRBJ2-7|NA|NA
TGCGCCAGCAGCTCGGTGGGGGAAATCTACGAGCAGTACTTC
CASSSVGEIYEQYF
>TRBV5-1|TRBJ1-1|TRBD1|NA
TGCGCCAGCAGCTTGCTCGGACAGGACACTGAAGCTTTCTTT
CASSLLGQDTEAFF
>TRBV1|TRBJ1-3|NA|once
TGCACCAGCAGCCCAATGGGACAGGGGAGCGGAAACACCATATATTTT
CTSSPMGQGSGNTIYF
>TRBV28|TRBJ1-6|NA|NA
TGTGCCAGCAGTTTTCGGACGGAGGATTCACCCCTCCACTTT
CASSFRTEDSPLHF
>TRBV2|TRBJ2-7|TRBD1|once
TGTGCCAGCAGAGCGAGGACAGGGGACTCCTACGAGCAGTACTTC
CASRARTGDSYEQYF
>TRBV28|TRBJ1-5|NA|NA
TGTGCCAGCAGCTCCTGGCGGGCAGACGGCAATCAGCCCCAGCATTTT
CASSSWRADGNQPQHF
>TRBV5-8|TRBJ2-1|NA|NA
TGTGCCAGCAGCGGTAGGGGAGGTTCCTACAATGAGCAGTTCTTC
CASSGRGGSYNEQFF
>TRBV5-1|TRBJ2-1|NA|NA
TGCGCCAGCAGCTTAACGACTTCGCGGGCGTTGTATGAGCAGTTCTTC
CASSLTTSRALYEQFF
>TRBV9|TRBJ1-4|NA|NA
TGTGCCAGCAGCGCCCCAGGGATAACTAATGAAAAACTGTTTTTT
CASSAPGITNEKLFF
>TRBV28|TRBJ2-7|TRBD2|NA
TGTGCCAGCAGTTTAGGTCAGCGGGGACTTACCGAGCAGTACTTC
CASSLGQRGLTEQYF
>TRBV30|TRBJ2-7|TRBD1|NA
TGTGCCTGGAGGGACCCGGACAGGTACTACGAGCAGTACTTC
CAWRDPDRYYEQYF
>TRBV28|TRBJ2-1|TRBD2|NA
TGTGCCAGCCGGGCAGGGGTTAGCGGGAGAGGGAATGAGCAGTTCTTC
CASRAGVSGRGNEQFF
>TRBV5-1|TRBJ2-1|TRBD2|NA
TGCGCCAGCAGCTTGGAGAACACTAGCGGCAATGAGCAGTTCTTC
CASSLENTSGNEQFF
>TRBV11-3|TRBJ2-2|NA|NA
TGTGCCAGCAGCCCCTCAACCGGGGAGCTGTTTTTT
CASSPSTGELFF
>TRBV2|TRBJ2-7|TRBD1|NA
TGTGCCAGCAGTGACCACAGGGGGAACGAGCAGTACTTC
CASSDHRGNEQYF
>TRBV11-3|TRBJ2-3|NA|once
TGTGCCAGCAGCTTAGCGCCGGGCTACCGCACAGATACGCAGTATTTT
CASSLAPGYRTDTQYF
>TRBV6-1|TRBJ1-3|TRBD1|NA
TGTGCCAGCAGTGACCCCAGGGGGCCGAACACCATATATTTT
CASSDPRGPNTIYF
>TRBV7-2|TRBJ2-7|NA|NA
TGTGCCAGCAGCCGGACGGGTCCCCCTTACTACGAGCAGTACTTC
CASSRTGPPYYEQYF
>TRBV7-9|TRBJ2-1|NA|NA
TGTGCCAGCAGCTTAAGACTTCCTCAATCCAATGAGCAGTTCTTC
CASSLRLPQSNEQFF
>TRBV30|TRBJ1-6|TRBD1|once
TGTGCCTGGAGTGAAGGTATACAGGGGAATTCACCCCTCCACTTT
CAWSEGIQGNSPLHF
>TRBV7-3|TRBJ2-1|TRBD2|NA
TGTGCCAGCAGCCACGTGGGGGTAGCGGGAGGCTACAATGAGCAGTTCTTC
CASSHVGVAGGYNEQFF
>TRBV7-3|TRBJ2-2|TRBD1|NA
TGTGCCAGCAGCTTGACAGGGCCGAACACCGGGGAGCTGTTTTTT
CASSLTGPNTGELFF
>TRBV28|TRBJ1-2|NA|once
TGTGCCAGCAGTGGGGGGGTGCCCTCTGGCTACACCTTC
CASSGGVPSGYTF
>TRBV29-1|TRBJ2-1|TRBD2|NA
TGCAGCGTTGAAGAAGGACTAGCAAACTCCTACAATGAGCAGTTCTTC
CSVEEGLANSYNEQFF
>TRBV9|TRBJ2-2|NA|NA
TGTGCCAGCAGCCCCCGCATTAGGGACCGGGAGCTGTTTTTT
CASSPRIRDRELFF
>TRBV7-9|TRBJ1-5|NA|NA
TGTGCCAGCAGCCACTTAAATAGCAATCAGCCCCAGCATTTT
CASSHLNSNQPQHF
>TRBV27|TRBJ1-1|NA|NA
TGTGCCAGCAGTTTATCGTGGCAGGGAGGTACTGAAGCTTTCTTT
CASSLSWQGGTEAFF
>TRBV20-1|TRBJ2-7|NA|NA
TGCAGTGCCCAGGGGCCCTACGAGCAGTACTTC
CSAQGPYEQYF
>TRBV5-1|TRBJ2-1|TRBD2|NA
TGCGCCAGCAGCCTTGACGGGGGTAGCGGGAGTCTTGAGCAGTTCTTC
CASSLDGGSGSLEQFF